Detailed here is one TCR beta chain. Antigen unknown. Some clones are missing from TCRdb's copy, which holds only in-frame ones; the method was immunoSEQ multiplex PCR. The sample carries under 85,000 clones, about 85% recorded once. Germline V gene sequence: CDR1 SGDLS, CDR2 YYNGEE. The V segment lost 1 base and the J segment 2 bases; nucleotides outside the gene matches: 0. This CDR3 has 14 amino acids. This specimen comes from a study of OX40 agonist ivuxolimab in advanced cancers. Study outcomes and limitations: Not determined was the antigen specificity of the expanded peripheral T cells. In a subset of nonresponders, normalized T-cell clonal expansion was also low.

The chain couples TRBV9 to TRBJ1-5, with TRBD1 matching 7 bases. The clonotype comes from an adult with an advanced solid tumor such as melanoma, head and neck, liver or kidney cancer. This sample comprised CD4+ or CD8+ T cells sorted from blood, obtained in a trial of the OX40 agonist ivuxolimab. CDR3 amino acids: CASSVTGGNQPQHF. The CDR3 DNA is TGTGCCAGCAGCGTAACAGGGGGCAATCAGCCCCAGCATTTT.